This T cell receptor (beta chain) was identified in a study of human T cells and chemical hapten exposure. About the study: Across samples, TCR yields varied, mostly owing to small differences in pooled library volumes. General study points: The study found expanded TCRs formed significantly more large CDR3 similarity clusters than controls.

Regarding this clonotype: Antigen: not known.

The CDR3 loop spans 14 amino acids. Per germline, CDR1 MNHEY and CDR2 SVGAGI. V shed 5 bases and J shed 5 bases, with 16 bases lying between them. Time point of the sample: patch test 3, about 24 weeks after DPC sensitization. Treatment noted: therapeutic diphenylcyclopropenone sensitization with weekly scalp DPC. How the authors handled the data: Sequenced samples showed a median of 95,638 TCRs each, with counts running from about 20,000 to 690,000. TCRdb re-called the RACE reads through MiXCR, storing one row per CDR3 protein. The V and J calls follow TCRdb's processing rather than the paper's. The data show 82,000 or so distinct CDR3 sequences, approximately 13% seen once.

This specimen consisted of whole blood, obtained in connection with sensitization to the hapten diphenylcyclopropenone (DPC). The TCR sequence derives from a woman in her fifties or sixties with alopecia areata. Some clones in this sample may be carry-over from other donors' samples. V and J are TRBV6-5 and TRBJ2-7, with D possibly being TRBD2 (5 bases). The CDR3 here is CASSTRRGSDEQYF. CDR3 coding DNA: TGTGCCAGCAGTACTCGACGAGGGAGCGACGAGCAGTACTTC.